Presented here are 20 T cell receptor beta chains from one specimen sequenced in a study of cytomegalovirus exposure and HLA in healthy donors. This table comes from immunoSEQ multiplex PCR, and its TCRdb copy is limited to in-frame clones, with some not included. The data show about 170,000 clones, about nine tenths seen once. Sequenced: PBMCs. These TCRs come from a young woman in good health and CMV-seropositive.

CDR3 DNA sequence: TGTGCCAGCAGCCCTCAGGGCGCTGAAGCTTTCTTT. Protein: CASSPQGAEAFF. This sequence joins TRBV7-9 and TRBJ1-1, with D maybe TRBD1 (5 bases). V gave up 5 bases and J gave up 6 bases, with 10 bases separating them. The germline V gene has CDR1 SEHNR and CDR2 FQNEAQ (reference sequence). The CDR3 extends over 12 amino acids. Filled out from reference TRBV7-9 and TRBJ1-1, the complete variable domain reads DTGVSQNPRHKITKRGQNVTFRCDPISEHNRLYWYRQTLGQGPEFLTYFQNEAQLEKSRLLSDRFSAERPKGSFSTLEIQRTEQGDSAMYLCASSPQGAEAFFGQGTRLTVV.

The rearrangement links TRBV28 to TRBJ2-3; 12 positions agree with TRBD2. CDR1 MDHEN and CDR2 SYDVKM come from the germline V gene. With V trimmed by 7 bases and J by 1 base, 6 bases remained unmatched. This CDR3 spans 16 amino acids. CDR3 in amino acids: CASTLAGGPGTDTQYF. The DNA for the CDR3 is TGTGCCAGCACTCTAGCGGGAGGGCCGGGCACAGATACGCAGTATTTT. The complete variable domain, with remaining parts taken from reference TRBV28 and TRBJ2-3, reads DVKVTQSSRYLVKRTGEKVFLECVQDMDHENMFWYRQDPGLGLRLIYFSYDVKMKEKGDIPEGYSVSREKKERFSLILESASTNQTSMYLCASTLAGGPGTDTQYFGPGTRLTVL.

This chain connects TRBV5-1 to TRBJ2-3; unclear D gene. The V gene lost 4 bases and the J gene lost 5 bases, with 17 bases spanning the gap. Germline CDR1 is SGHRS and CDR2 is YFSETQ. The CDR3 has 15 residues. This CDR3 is CASSPETQIGDTQYF. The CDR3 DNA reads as TGCGCCAGCAGCCCAGAGACACAAATAGGAGATACGCAGTATTTT.

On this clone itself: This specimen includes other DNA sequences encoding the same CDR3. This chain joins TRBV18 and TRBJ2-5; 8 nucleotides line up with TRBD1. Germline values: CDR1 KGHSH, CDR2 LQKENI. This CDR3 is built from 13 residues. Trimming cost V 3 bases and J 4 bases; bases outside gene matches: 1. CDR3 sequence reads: CASSPDRGETQYF. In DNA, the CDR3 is TGTGCCAGCTCACCTGACAGGGGAGAGACCCAGTACTTC.

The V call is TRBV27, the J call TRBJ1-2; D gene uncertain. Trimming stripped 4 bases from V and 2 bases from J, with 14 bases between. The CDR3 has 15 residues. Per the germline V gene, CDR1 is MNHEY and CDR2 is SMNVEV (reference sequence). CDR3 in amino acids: CASSSQTTENYGYTF. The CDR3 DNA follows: TGTGCCAGCAGTTCCCAGACTACCGAGAACTATGGCTACACCTTC.

This chain's CDR3 is CASSQVGGVYGELFF. Here the CDR3 DNA reads TGCGCCAGCAGCCAAGTTGGAGGGGTCTACGGGGAGCTGTTTTTT. The rearrangement uses TRBV4-3 and TRBJ2-2, with a possible D match to TRBD2 (6 bases). The V gene lost 1 base and the J gene lost 7 bases, with 13 bases spanning the gap. The CDR3 length is 15 residues. Germline CDR1 is LGHNA and CDR2 is YSLEER.

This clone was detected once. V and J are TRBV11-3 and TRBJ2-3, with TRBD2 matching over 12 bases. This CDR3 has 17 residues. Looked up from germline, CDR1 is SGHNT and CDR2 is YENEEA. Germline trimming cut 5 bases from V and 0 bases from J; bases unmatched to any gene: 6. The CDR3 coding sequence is TGTGCCAGCAGCCTCCGAGGGACTAGCGGGAGCACAGATACGCAGTATTTT. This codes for CASSLRGTSGSTDTQYF. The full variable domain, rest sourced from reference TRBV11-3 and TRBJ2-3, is EAGVVQSPRYKIIEKKQPVAFWCNPISGHNTLYWYLQNLGQGPELLIRYENEEAVDDSQLPKDRFSAERLKGVDSTLKIQPAELGDSAVYLCASSLRGTSGSTDTQYFGPGTRLTVL.

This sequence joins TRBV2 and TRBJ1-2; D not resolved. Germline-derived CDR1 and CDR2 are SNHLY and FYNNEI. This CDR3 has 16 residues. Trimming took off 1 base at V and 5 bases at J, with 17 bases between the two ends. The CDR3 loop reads CASSEGGSRRGYGYTF. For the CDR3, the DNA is TGTGCCAGCAGTGAAGGAGGGTCGAGAAGAGGTTATGGCTACACCTTC.

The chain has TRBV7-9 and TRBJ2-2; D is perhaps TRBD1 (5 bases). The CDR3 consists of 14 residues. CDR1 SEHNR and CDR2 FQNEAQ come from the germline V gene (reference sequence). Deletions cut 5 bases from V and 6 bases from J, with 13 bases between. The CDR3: CASSPPRGAGELFF. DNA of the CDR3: TGTGCCAGCAGCCCACCTAGGGGTGCCGGGGAGCTGTTTTTT.

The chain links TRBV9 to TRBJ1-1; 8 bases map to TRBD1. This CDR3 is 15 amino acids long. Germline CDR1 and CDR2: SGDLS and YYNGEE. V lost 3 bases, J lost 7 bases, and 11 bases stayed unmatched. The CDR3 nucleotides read TGTGCCAGCAGCGCCACAGGGGGGCATTGGGATGAAGCTTTCTTT. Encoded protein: CASSATGGHWDEAFF.

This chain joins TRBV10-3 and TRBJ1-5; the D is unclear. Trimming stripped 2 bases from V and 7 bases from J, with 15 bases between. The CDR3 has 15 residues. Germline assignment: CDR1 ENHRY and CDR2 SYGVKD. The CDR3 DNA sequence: TGTGCCATCAGTGAGGGACCGGGTAGGGAGCAGCCCCAGCATTTT. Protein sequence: CAISEGPGREQPQHF.

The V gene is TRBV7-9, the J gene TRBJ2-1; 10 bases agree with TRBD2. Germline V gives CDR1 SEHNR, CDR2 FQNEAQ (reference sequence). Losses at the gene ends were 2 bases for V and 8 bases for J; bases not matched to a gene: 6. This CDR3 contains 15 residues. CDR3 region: CASSLLAGVRDEQFF. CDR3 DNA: TGTGCCAGCAGCTTACTAGCGGGAGTGAGAGATGAGCAGTTCTTC.

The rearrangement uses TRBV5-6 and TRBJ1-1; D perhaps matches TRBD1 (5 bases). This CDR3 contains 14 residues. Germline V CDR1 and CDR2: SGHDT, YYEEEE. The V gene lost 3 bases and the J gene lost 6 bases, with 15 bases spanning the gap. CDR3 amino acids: CASSSRWGDPEAFF. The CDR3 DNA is TGTGCCAGCAGCTCCCGGTGGGGGGACCCTGAAGCTTTCTTT.

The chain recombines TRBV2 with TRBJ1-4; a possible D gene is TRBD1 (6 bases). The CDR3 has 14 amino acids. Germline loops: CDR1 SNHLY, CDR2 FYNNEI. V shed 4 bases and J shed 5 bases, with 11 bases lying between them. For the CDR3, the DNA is TGTGCCAGCAGTGGTCGGGGGGCGAATGAAAAACTGTTTTTT. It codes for CASSGRGANEKLFF.

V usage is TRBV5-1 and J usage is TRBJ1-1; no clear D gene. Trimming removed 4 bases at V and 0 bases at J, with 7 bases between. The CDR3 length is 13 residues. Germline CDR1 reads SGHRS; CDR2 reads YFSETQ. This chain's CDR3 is CASSRRVNTEAFF. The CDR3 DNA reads TGCGCCAGCAGCAGGAGGGTGAACACTGAAGCTTTCTTT.

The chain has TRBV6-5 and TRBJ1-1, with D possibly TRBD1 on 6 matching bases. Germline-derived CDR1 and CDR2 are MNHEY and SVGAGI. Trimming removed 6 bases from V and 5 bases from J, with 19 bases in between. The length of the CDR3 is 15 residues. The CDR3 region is CASSPSGGRGTEAFF. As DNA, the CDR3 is TGTGCCAGCAGCCCAAGTGGGGGCAGGGGTACTGAAGCTTTCTTT.

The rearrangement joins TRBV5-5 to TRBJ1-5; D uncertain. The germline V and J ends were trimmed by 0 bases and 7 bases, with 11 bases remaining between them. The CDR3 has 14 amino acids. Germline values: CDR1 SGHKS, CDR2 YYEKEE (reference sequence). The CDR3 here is CASSLEVGRQPQHF. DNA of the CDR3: TGTGCCAGCAGCTTGGAAGTAGGGAGGCAGCCCCAGCATTTT.

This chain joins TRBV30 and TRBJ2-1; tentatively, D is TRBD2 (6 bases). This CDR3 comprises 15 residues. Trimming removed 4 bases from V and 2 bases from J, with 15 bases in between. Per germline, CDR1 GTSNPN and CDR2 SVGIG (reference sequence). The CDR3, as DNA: TGTGCCTGGAAGGAGGGGAGTACGACCTACAATGAGCAGTTCTTC. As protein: CAWKEGSTTYNEQFF.

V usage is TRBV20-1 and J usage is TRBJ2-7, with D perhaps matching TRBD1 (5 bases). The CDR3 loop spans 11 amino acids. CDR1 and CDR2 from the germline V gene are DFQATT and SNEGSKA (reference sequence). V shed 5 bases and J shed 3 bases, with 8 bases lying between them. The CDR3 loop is CSAPRGYEQYF. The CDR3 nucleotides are TGCAGTGCTCCTAGGGGCTACGAGCAGTACTTC.

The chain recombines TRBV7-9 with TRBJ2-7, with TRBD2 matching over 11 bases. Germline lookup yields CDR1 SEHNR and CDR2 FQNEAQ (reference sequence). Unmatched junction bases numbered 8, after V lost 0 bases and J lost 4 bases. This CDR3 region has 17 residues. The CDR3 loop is CASSLAPGLAAIYEQYF. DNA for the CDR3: TGTGCCAGCAGCTTAGCCCCGGGACTAGCGGCGATTTACGAGCAGTACTTC.